This TCR beta chain was found in a study of T cell responses to AZD1222 COVID-19 vaccine. In the study overall: Second-dose intervals near 4 or 12 weeks were combined. Overall study findings and caveats: The sample set comprised mostly white British donors with more females, and clonal diversity was possibly underestimated.

Some clones are missing from TCRdb's copy, which holds only in-frame ones; the method was immunoSEQ multiplex PCR. This sample has 90,000 to 150,000 clones; roughly 91% occur once, and the top ten carry 4.4%. Turning to this clone: Its antigen remains unknown.

Per the germline V gene, CDR1 is LGHDT and CDR2 is YNNKEL (reference sequence). The CDR3 loop spans 17 amino acids. The V gene lost 4 bases and the J gene lost 5 bases, with 23 bases spanning the gap. Specimen: peripheral blood, collected on day 0 of AZD1222 vaccination. The rearrangement links TRBV3-1 (or the pseudogene TRBV3-2) to TRBJ1-2; maybe TRBD1 (5 bases). The sequence was obtained from an adult in good health. Here the CDR3 reads CASSPRGPEVISYGYTF. Written as DNA, the CDR3 is TGTGCCAGCAGCCCCCGGGGACCAGAGGTGATATCATATGGCTACACCTTC.